A selection of T cell receptor beta chains follows, all from one sample in a study of blood T cell repertoires in COVID-19. TCRdb keeps only in-frame clones here, not all; method: immunoSEQ multiplex PCR. Among 100,000 to 110,000 clones listed, around 90% were seen once. The sample taken for sequencing was peripheral blood. These receptors originate from a human donor in a cohort sampled during active COVID-19. Each CDR3 is given without its conserved first and last residue.

J gene	V gene	CDR3 protein
TRBJ1-2	TRBV6-4	ASSDAGAAGNYGYT
TRBJ2-2	TRBV7-3	ASSLSRASTGELF
TRBJ2-2	TRBV7-8	ASSLSGRTSINTGELF
TRBJ1-4	TRBV21-1	ASCQGRPWEKLF
TRBJ2-5	TRBV5-5	ASTIGLAGVETQY
TRBJ2-3	TRBV13	ASSLTPSGPQTTQY
TRBJ2-3	TRBV25-1	ASSELVDTQY
TRBJ2-6	TRBV18	ASSPPGSKSGVGANVLT
TRBJ2-1	TRBV18	ASSPALAGNEQF
TRBJ2-7	TRBV3-1/TRBV3-2	ASSQDLLAGGGPGYEQY
TRBJ2-2	TRBV5-6	ASSNPLAGVPGELF
TRBJ1-3	TRBV3-1/TRBV3-2	ASSQARHRETGNTIY
TRBJ2-4	TRBV5-6	ASSSTGTINIQY
TRBJ1-1	TRBV3-1/TRBV3-2	ASSQDGGDSTEAF
TRBJ2-6	TRBV5-1	ASSPTGVGANVLT
TRBJ1-2	TRBV29-1	SVGGQGSGGYT
TRBJ1-1	TRBV2	ASSADRDVRTEAF
TRBJ2-7	TRBV5-1	ASSSGTGRYEQY
TRBJ1-2	TRBV19	ASSIDHRGITYGYT
TRBJ1-2	TRBV24-1	ATSDSRTGGGYT
TRBJ1-1	TRBV18	ASSTGALDEAF
TRBJ1-5	TRBV5-1	ASSPGTFSNQPQH
TRBJ2-3	TRBV10-3	AISGSGGTDTQY
TRBJ2-3	TRBV6-5	ASTKSGVSDTQY
TRBJ2-2	TRBV15	ATSRVATRPTGELF
TRBJ2-3	TRBV18	ASSSGAGADTQY
TRBJ2-4	TRBV7-9	ASSGRSENIQY
TRBJ2-1	TRBV6-1	ASSESRYNEQF
TRBJ1-4	TRBV18	ASSLRTGPTNEKLF
TRBJ2-1	TRBV28	ASTGLAGGPYNEQF
TRBJ1-2	TRBV6-5	ASRIRQGEGYT
TRBJ2-7	TRBV7-8	ASSLDRTPYEQY
TRBJ1-6	TRBV6-1	ASSENTPRDSPLH
TRBJ2-1	TRBV28	ASREGQPYNEQF
TRBJ1-2	TRBV29-1	SAMTGSLYGYT
TRBJ1-1	TRBV11-2	ASSLGEAATGLTEAF
TRBJ2-7	TRBV7-9	ASSYLSGRLYEQY
TRBJ1-2	TRBV11-2	ASSLPSGDGYT
TRBJ1-6	TRBV9	ASSATGANSPLH
TRBJ1-4	TRBV30	AWSVSATNEKLF
TRBJ2-1	TRBV11-3	ASSLTRTSGNNNEQF
TRBJ2-5	TRBV5-6	ASSLYGSQETQY
TRBJ2-5	TRBV19	ASSINLASGKETQY
TRBJ2-7	TRBV10-3	AISEPQRESYEQY
TRBJ2-7	TRBV19	ASSYRNPYEQY
TRBJ1-1	TRBV13	ASSINDRGNTEAF
TRBJ2-2	TRBV7-2	ASRGGIDIRELF
TRBJ1-5	TRBV5-8	ASSWAGPQH
TRBJ2-1	TRBV7-6	ASSLLSGLAGGEQF
TRBJ2-1	TRBV7-2	ASSPLGGRYNEQF
TRBJ2-1	TRBV11-2	ASSPRTSGTSMKQF
TRBJ2-5	TRBV2	ASRRGEGQETQY
TRBJ2-7	TRBV4-1	ASSHYSGASYEQY
TRBJ1-2	TRBV28	ATYSPNYGYT
TRBJ2-5	TRBV20-1	SARYGETQY